The TCR beta chain under discussion was sequenced for a study of T cell changes during pregnancy in multiple sclerosis. Here immunoSEQ multiplex PCR was the method, and the copy in TCRdb shows in-frame clones only, minus some. The table has about 60,000 clones, 93% seen once. Germline CDR1 SGDLS, CDR2 YYNGEE. The CDR3 extends over 16 amino acids. V lost 3 bases and J lost 7; bases outside the gene matches: 13. The chain uses TRBV9 and TRBJ2-1; 7 nucleotides agree with TRBD1. The sample here was CD8+ T cells from peripheral blood mononuclear cells, taken in the second trimester of pregnancy. This TCR was sampled from a female donor with multiple sclerosis, enrolled in a pregnancy study. The CDR3 nucleotides read TGTGCCAGCAGCGAAGGACAGGCTCATCTACTAAATGAGCAGTTCTTC. Translating it yields CASSEGQAHLLNEQFF.